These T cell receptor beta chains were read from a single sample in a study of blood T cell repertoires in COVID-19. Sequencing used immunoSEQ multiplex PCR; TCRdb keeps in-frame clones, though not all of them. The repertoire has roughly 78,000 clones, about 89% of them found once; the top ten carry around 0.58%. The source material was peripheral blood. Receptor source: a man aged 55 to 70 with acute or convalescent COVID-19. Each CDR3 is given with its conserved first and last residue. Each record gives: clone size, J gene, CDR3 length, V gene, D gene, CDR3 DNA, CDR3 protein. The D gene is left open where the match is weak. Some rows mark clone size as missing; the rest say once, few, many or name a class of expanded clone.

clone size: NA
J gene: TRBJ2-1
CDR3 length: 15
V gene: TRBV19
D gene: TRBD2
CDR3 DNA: TGTGCCAGTAGTGCTGGGACTAGCGGGAGCGATGAGCAGTTCTTC
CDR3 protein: CASSAGTSGSDEQFF

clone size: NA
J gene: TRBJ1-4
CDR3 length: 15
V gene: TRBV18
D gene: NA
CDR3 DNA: TGTGCCAGCTCATCCGACGGGACAACTAATGAAAAACTGTTTTTT
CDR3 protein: CASSSDGTTNEKLFF

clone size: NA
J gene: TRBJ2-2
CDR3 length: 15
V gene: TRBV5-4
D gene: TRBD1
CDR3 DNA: TGTGCCAGCAGCATTGGACAGGGAGGCACCGGGGAGCTGTTTTTT
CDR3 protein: CASSIGQGGTGELFF

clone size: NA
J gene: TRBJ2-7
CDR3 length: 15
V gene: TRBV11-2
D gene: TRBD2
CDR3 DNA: TGTGCCAGCATCCTCCAAGGCGGGGGACCCTACGAGCAGTACTTC
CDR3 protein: CASILQGGGPYEQYF

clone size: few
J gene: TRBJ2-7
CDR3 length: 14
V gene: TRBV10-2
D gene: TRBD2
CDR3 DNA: TGCGCCAGCAGTGGGGCTACTAGCGGGAGCGTGCAGTACTTC
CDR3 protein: CASSGATSGSVQYF

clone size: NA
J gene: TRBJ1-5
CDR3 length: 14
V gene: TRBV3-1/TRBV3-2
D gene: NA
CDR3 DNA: TGTGCCAGCAGCCAGGGGGGGAGTCCTCAGCCCCAGCATTTT
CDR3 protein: CASSQGGSPQPQHF

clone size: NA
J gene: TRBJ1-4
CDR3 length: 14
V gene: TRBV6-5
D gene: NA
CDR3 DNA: TGTGCCAGCCGGCGAGGTTCGGCTAATGAAAAACTGTTTTTT
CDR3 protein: CASRRGSANEKLFF

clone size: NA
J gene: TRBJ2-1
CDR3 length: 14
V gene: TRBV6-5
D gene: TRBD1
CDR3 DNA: TGTGCCAGCAGTATGAACAGGGGGCGGAATGAGCAGTTCTTC
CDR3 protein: CASSMNRGRNEQFF

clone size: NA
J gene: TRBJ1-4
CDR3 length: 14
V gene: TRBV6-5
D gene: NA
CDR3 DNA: TGTGCCAGCAGTCACAGGGCCCCTAATGAAAAACTGTTTTTT
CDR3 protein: CASSHRAPNEKLFF

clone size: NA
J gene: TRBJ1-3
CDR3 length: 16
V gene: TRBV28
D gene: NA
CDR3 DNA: TGTGCCAGCAGTCACCCTGGGGGACACCGGGGAAACACCATATATTTT
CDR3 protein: CASSHPGGHRGNTIYF

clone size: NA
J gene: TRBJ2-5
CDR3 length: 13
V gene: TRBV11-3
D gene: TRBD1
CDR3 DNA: TGTGCCAGCAGCAGGGGACAGCAAGAGACCCAGTACTTC
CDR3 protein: CASSRGQQETQYF

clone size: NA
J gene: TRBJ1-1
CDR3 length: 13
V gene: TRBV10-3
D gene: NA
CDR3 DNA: TGTGCCATCAGTGAAAGGGGTAACACTGAAGCTTTCTTT
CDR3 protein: CAISERGNTEAFF

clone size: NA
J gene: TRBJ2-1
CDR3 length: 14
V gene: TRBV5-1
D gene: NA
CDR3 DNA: TGCGCCAGCAGCTTGCAGCCACGGGATGATGAGCAGTTCTTC
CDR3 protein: CASSLQPRDDEQFF

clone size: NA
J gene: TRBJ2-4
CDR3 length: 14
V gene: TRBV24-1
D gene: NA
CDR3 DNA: TGTGCCACCAGTGAGTCAGGGTTTGGGAACATTCAGTACTTC
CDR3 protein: CATSESGFGNIQYF

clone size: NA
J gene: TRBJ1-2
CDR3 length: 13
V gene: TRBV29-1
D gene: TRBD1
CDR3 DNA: TGCAGCGTTGAGGGACAGGTGAACTATGGCTACACCTTC
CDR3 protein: CSVEGQVNYGYTF

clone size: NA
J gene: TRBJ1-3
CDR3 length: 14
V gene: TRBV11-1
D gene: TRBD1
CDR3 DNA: TGTGCCAGCAGCCGCCCGGGACAGGGTAACACCATATATTTT
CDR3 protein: CASSRPGQGNTIYF

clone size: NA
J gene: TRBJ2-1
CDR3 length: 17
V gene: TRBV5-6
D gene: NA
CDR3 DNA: TGTGCCAGCAGCTTAGGCCTGGGGTTCCAGGGCTCGAATGAGCAGTTCTTC
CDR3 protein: CASSLGLGFQGSNEQFF

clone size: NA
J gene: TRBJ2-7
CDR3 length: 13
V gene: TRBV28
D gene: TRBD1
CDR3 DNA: TGTGCCGCAGGGGGACAGGGCGTCGACGAGCAGTACTTC
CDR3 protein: CAAGGQGVDEQYF

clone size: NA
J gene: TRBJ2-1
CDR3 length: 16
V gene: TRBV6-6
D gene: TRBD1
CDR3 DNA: TGTGCCAGCAGTTACGGGACAGGGGTGTACGGCAATGAGCAGTTCTTC
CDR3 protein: CASSYGTGVYGNEQFF

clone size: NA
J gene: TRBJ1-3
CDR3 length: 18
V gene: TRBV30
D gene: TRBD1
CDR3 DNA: TGTGCCTGGAGTGTATATTCCCCGGGACAGGGTGGTACAAACACCATATATTTT
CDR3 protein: CAWSVYSPGQGGTNTIYF

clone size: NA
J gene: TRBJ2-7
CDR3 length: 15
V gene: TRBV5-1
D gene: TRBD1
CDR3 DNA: TGCGCCAGCAGCTTTACGACAGGGGAAGTCTACGAGCAGTACTTC
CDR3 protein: CASSFTTGEVYEQYF

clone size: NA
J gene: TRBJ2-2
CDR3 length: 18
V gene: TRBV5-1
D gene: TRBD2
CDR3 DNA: TGCGCCAGCAGCCCCCGGGGCGGGAGGGCCCTCTTCACCGGGGAGCTGTTTTTT
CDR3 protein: CASSPRGGRALFTGELFF

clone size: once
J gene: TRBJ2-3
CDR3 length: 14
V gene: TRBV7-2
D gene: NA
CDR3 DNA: TGTGCCAGCAGCAAGAGGCATTTCACAGATACGCAGTATTTT
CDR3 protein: CASSKRHFTDTQYF

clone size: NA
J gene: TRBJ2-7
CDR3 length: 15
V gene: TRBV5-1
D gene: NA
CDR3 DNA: TGCGCCAGCTATCTAACGCGGCCGTATTCTGAAGCGCAGTACTTC
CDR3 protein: CASYLTRPYSEAQYF

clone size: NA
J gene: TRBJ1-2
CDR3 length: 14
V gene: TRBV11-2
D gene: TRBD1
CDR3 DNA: TGTGCCAGCAGCCCACAGGGGGCGATGAGGGGCTACACCTTC
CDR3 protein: CASSPQGAMRGYTF

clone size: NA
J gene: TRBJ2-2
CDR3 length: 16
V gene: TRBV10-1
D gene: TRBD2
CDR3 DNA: TGCGCCAGCAGTGAGATAGGGACTAGGGGCGGCGGGGAGCTGTTTTTT
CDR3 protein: CASSEIGTRGGGELFF

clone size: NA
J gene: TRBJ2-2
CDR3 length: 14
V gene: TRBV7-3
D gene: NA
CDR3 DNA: TGTGCCAGCAGCTCGGCACTAGTCCCCGGGGAGCTGTTTTTT
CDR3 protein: CASSSALVPGELFF

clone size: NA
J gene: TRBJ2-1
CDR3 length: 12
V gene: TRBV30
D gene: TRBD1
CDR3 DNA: TGTGCCTGGAGTGTACAGGGGGTTGAGCAGTTCTTC
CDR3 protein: CAWSVQGVEQFF

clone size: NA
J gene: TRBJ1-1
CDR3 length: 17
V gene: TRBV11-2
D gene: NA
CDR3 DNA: TGTGCCAGCAGCAAACAGGAGCCTTTACCTATCAACACTGAAGCTTTCTTT
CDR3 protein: CASSKQEPLPINTEAFF

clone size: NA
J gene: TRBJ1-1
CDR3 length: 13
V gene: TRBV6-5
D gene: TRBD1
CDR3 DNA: TGTGCCAGCAGGGACAGGGTGAACACTGAAGCTTTCTTT
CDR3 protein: CASRDRVNTEAFF

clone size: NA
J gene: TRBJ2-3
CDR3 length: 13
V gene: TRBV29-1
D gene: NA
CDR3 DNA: TGCAGCGTTGGCGGCTCACTGGGAGATACGCAGTATTTT
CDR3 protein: CSVGGSLGDTQYF

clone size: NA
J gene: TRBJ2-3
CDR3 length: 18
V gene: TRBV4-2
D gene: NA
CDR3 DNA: TGTGCCAGCAGCCAAGACGGCGGCGGGGGCACTCCCACAGATACGCAGTATTTT
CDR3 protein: CASSQDGGGGTPTDTQYF

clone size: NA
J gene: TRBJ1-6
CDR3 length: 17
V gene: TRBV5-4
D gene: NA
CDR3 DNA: TGTGCCAGCAGTACACAACAGGGTGGGGCCCTTAATTCACCCCTCCACTTT
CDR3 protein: CASSTQQGGALNSPLHF

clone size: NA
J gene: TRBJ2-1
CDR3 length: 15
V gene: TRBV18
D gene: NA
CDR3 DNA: TGTGCCAGCTCACGGGGACATAATAACAACAATGAGCAGTTCTTC
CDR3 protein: CASSRGHNNNNEQFF

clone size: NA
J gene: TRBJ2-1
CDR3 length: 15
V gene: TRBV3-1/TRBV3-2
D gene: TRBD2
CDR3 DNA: TGTGCCAGCAGCCAAGAACTAGCGGGGGCTTATGAGCAGTTCTTC
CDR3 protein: CASSQELAGAYEQFF

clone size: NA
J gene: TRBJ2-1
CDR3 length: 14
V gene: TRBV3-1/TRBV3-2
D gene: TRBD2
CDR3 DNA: TGTGCCAGCAGCCTTGGACTAGCGGGAAATGAGCAGTTCTTC
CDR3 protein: CASSLGLAGNEQFF

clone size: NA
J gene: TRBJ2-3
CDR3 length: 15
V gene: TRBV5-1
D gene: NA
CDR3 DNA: TGCGCCAGCAGCTTGGAACTATCCGTGTCAGATACGCAGTATTTT
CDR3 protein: CASSLELSVSDTQYF

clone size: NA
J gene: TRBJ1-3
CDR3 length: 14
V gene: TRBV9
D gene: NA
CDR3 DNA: TGTGCCAGCAGCGTCGCGGACTCTGGAAACACCATATATTTT
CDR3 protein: CASSVADSGNTIYF

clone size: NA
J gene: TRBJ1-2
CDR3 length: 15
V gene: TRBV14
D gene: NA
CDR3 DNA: TGTGCCAGCAGCCAAGGGGGAGGGAAGACCTATGGCTACACCTTC
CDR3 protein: CASSQGGGKTYGYTF

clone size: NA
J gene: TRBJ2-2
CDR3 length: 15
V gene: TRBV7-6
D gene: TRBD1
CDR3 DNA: TGTGCCAGCAGCCCCGCAGACAGGGGGACCGGGGAGCTGTTTTTT
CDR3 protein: CASSPADRGTGELFF

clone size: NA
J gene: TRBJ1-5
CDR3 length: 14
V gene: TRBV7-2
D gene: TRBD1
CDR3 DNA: TGTGCCAGCAGCTTTGTGCAGGGGGAACAGCCCCAGCATTTT
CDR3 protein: CASSFVQGEQPQHF

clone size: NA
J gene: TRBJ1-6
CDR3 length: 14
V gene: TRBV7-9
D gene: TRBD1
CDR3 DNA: TGTGCCAGCAGCTTCCGACAGGGGAATTCACCCCTCCACTTT
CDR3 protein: CASSFRQGNSPLHF